Listed below are T cell receptor beta chains from one sample, sequenced in a study of T cell responses to AZD1222 COVID-19 vaccine. Clones were sequenced by immunoSEQ multiplex PCR, and TCRdb holds only the in-frame ones, with some missing. The table lists 150,000 to 200,000 clones, over 75% of them singletons. The sample here was peripheral blood, taken on day 0 of AZD1222 vaccination. The source of these receptors is an adult in good health. Each CDR3 is given with its conserved first and last residue. A D gene is named only where the DNA matches it firmly. Clone size is not always given. Where it is, it says once, few, many or a class for expanded clones.

cdr3_nt	cdr3_aa	v_call	d_call	j_call	clone_size
TGTGCCAGCCCCGAGGGAGCTAACTATGGCTACACCTTC	CASPEGANYGYTF	TRBV2	NA	TRBJ1-2	NA
TGTGCCAGCAGTCTTTACGGGATGACCACAGATACGCAGTATTTT	CASSLYGMTTDTQYF	TRBV6-2/TRBV6-3	NA	TRBJ2-3	NA
TGCAGCGTTGAGTGGAGGGCCTCTAGCACAGATGCGCAGTATTTT	CSVEWRASSTDAQYF	TRBV29-1	NA	TRBJ2-3	NA
TGTGCCAGCAGTCACGGGGAGGGGCGGCCAGATACGCAGTATTTT	CASSHGEGRPDTQYF	TRBV6-5	TRBD2	TRBJ2-3	NA
TGTGCCAGCAGAAAGATAGGGACAGGGGGCTCGAGTGGCTACACCTTC	CASRKIGTGGSSGYTF	TRBV21-1	NA	TRBJ1-2	NA
TGTGCCAGCAGCTTTGGCAGGGACTTCACAGATACGCAGTATTTT	CASSFGRDFTDTQYF	TRBV11-2	NA	TRBJ2-3	once
TGTGCCAGCAGCCAACTAGCGGGGTTCCAAGAGACCCAGTACTTC	CASSQLAGFQETQYF	TRBV2	TRBD2	TRBJ2-5	NA
TGTGCCAGCAGCTTTGGGGGTCCCTCTGAAGCTTTCTTT	CASSFGGPSEAFF	TRBV5-6	NA	TRBJ1-1	NA
TGTGCCAGCAGCTTAAACTGGGGGGGGACTGAAGCTTTCTTT	CASSLNWGGTEAFF	TRBV7-2	NA	TRBJ1-1	NA
TGTGCCAGCAGTCGAGGTGGGGCAGTAAGCGGGGAGCTGTTTTTT	CASSRGGAVSGELFF	TRBV6-2/TRBV6-3	NA	TRBJ2-2	NA
TGTGCCAGCAGCGCGCAGGCGGCGGGGGCTGAAGCTTTCTTT	CASSAQAAGAEAFF	TRBV7-9	NA	TRBJ1-1	once
TGTGCCAGCAGCCCGGGACAGGGCTTCTACGAGCAGTACTTC	CASSPGQGFYEQYF	TRBV4-2	TRBD1	TRBJ2-7	NA
TGTGCCAGCAGCTTTGGACAGCACTACGAGCAGTACTTC	CASSFGQHYEQYF	TRBV7-8	NA	TRBJ2-7	NA
TGTGCCAGCAGCATAGACAGGGTGGGCACTGAAGCTTTCTTT	CASSIDRVGTEAFF	TRBV11-2	TRBD1	TRBJ1-1	NA
TGTGCCAGCAGCCAGGGGTGGACCTACAATGAGCAGTTCTTC	CASSQGWTYNEQFF	TRBV7-3	NA	TRBJ2-1	NA
TGTGCCAGCAGCCCCGGCATCTATGGCTACACCTTC	CASSPGIYGYTF	TRBV5-5	NA	TRBJ1-2	NA
TGTGCCGGCACAGGGGTCTCTGGAAACACCATATATTTT	CAGTGVSGNTIYF	TRBV30	TRBD1	TRBJ1-3	NA
TGTGCCAGTAGTGACGAATTTACAGGGTTCGAGCAGTACTTC	CASSDEFTGFEQYF	TRBV19	NA	TRBJ2-7	NA
TGCAGCGTTGACCTAGCGGGGGGGCCAGATACGCAGTATTTT	CSVDLAGGPDTQYF	TRBV29-1	TRBD2	TRBJ2-3	NA
TGTGCCAGCAGCGTCACTTCGTTGAGTCAGCCCCAGCATTTT	CASSVTSLSQPQHF	TRBV6-5	NA	TRBJ1-5	NA
TGTGCCAGCAGCCTAGGGGGCTTCAACGGGGAGCTGTTTTTT	CASSLGGFNGELFF	TRBV4-2	TRBD1	TRBJ2-2	NA
TGTGCCAGCTCACCTCTTGACAGGGAAGGCGGCTACACCTTC	CASSPLDREGGYTF	TRBV18	TRBD1	TRBJ1-2	once
TGCGCCAGCAGCCAAGGGGCCGGGACAGGGTGGGAAAAACTGTTTTTT	CASSQGAGTGWEKLFF	TRBV4-1	TRBD1	TRBJ1-4	NA
TGCGCCAGCAGCTTGGCCGGGAAGGGCACAGATACGCAGTATTTT	CASSLAGKGTDTQYF	TRBV5-1	NA	TRBJ2-3	NA
TGTGCCAGCTCCAGCCGGGACACCTACTCTGGAAACACCATATATTTT	CASSSRDTYSGNTIYF	TRBV18	NA	TRBJ1-3	NA
TGTGCCAGCAGTTTTACCGCTTACTATGGCTACACCTTC	CASSFTAYYGYTF	TRBV12-3/TRBV12-4	NA	TRBJ1-2	NA
TGTGCCAGCTCACCAGCGGGACAGTTGAACACTGAAGCTTTCTTT	CASSPAGQLNTEAFF	TRBV18	TRBD1	TRBJ1-1	NA
TGTGCCAGCAGTGAGTTAAGCCTTGTTAATTCACCCCTCCACTTT	CASSELSLVNSPLHF	TRBV2	NA	TRBJ1-6	NA
TGTGCCAGCAGCCCCAGGGACCGCGTACTGGGCTACACCTTC	CASSPRDRVLGYTF	TRBV11-2	NA	TRBJ1-2	NA
TGTGCCAGCAGTTCCCGAGACCTCGGGTTCGCCTACGAGCAGTACTTC	CASSSRDLGFAYEQYF	TRBV6-6	NA	TRBJ2-7	NA
TGTGCCAGCAGTTTAGAACCCAACACCGGGGAGCTGTTTTTT	CASSLEPNTGELFF	TRBV27	NA	TRBJ2-2	NA
TGTGCCAGCAGCTTAGAAAACGGTTACGAGCAGTACTTC	CASSLENGYEQYF	TRBV11-3	NA	TRBJ2-7	NA
TGTGCCAGCAGCAATGAGGGACGAAGGAGCAATCAGCCCCAGCATTTT	CASSNEGRRSNQPQHF	TRBV7-2	NA	TRBJ1-5	once
TGTGCCAGCAGCGTAGGGGGGGGAATCTCCTACGAGCAGTACTTC	CASSVGGGISYEQYF	TRBV9	TRBD2	TRBJ2-7	NA
TGTGCCAGTAGTAGGGACAGGTCGGGAGGCTACACCTTC	CASSRDRSGGYTF	TRBV19	TRBD1	TRBJ1-2	NA
TGTGCCAGCAGACAGGACGGCTCCTATAATTCACCCCTCCACTTT	CASRQDGSYNSPLHF	TRBV2	NA	TRBJ1-6	NA
TGTGCCAGCAAAAAGGGCACCCCCCATTTACTGCTCTTT	CASKKGTPHLLLF	TRBV3-1/TRBV3-2	NA	TRBJ2-2	NA
TGTGCCAGCAGTTTAGCGAATCAGCCCCAGCATTTT	CASSLANQPQHF	TRBV12-3/TRBV12-4	NA	TRBJ1-5	NA
TGTGCCAGCAGCGGGACTAGCGGGGGATACGAGCAGTACTTC	CASSGTSGGYEQYF	TRBV9	TRBD2	TRBJ2-7	NA
TGTGCCAGCAGCTTGACCGGACAGACGAACGAGCAGTACTTC	CASSLTGQTNEQYF	TRBV7-2	NA	TRBJ2-7	NA
TGTGCCAGCAGCCGCGGGTCCCGAAATGAAAAACTGTTTTTT	CASSRGSRNEKLFF	TRBV7-2	NA	TRBJ1-4	NA
TGTGCCAGCTCCCTTAGCTTGGCCCGCAATGAGCAGTTCTTC	CASSLSLARNEQFF	TRBV19	NA	TRBJ2-1	NA
TGTGCCAGCAGTTTACAGCGCTCCTACGAGCAGTACTTC	CASSLQRSYEQYF	TRBV12-3/TRBV12-4	NA	TRBJ2-7	NA
TGTGCCAGCAGCTTAGGAGGCAGGGGCTCCAAAAACATTCAGTACTTC	CASSLGGRGSKNIQYF	TRBV7-2	NA	TRBJ2-4	NA
TGTGCCAGCAGGACTTTTACAGGAAAACACTCCTACGAGCAGTACTTC	CASRTFTGKHSYEQYF	TRBV5-5	NA	TRBJ2-7	NA